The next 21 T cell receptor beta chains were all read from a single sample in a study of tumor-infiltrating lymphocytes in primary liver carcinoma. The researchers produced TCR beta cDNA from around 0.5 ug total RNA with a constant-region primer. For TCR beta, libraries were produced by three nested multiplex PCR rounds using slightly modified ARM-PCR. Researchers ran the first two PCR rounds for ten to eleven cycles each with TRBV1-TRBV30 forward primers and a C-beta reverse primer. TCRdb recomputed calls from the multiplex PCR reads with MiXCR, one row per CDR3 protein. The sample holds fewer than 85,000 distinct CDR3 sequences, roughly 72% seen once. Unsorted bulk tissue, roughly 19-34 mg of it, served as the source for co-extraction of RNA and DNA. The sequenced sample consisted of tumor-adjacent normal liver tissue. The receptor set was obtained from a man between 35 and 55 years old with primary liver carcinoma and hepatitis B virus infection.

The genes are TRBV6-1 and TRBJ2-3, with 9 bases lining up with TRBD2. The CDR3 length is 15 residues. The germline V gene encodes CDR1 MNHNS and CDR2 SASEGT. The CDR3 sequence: CSNSELAGSTDTQYF. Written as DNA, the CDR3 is TGTTCCAACAGTGAACTAGCGGGTAGCACAGATACGCAGTATTTT.

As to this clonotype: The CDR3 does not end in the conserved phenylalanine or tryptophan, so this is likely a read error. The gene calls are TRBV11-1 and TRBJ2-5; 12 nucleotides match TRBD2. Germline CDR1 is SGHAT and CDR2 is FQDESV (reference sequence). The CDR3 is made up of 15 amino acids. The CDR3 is CTSTLTGLAGETQYS. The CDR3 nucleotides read TGTACCAGCACCCTCACGGGACTAGCGGGAGAGACCCAGTACTCC.

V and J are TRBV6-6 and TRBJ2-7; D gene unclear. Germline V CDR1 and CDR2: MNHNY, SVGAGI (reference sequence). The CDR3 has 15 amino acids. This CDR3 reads CAGSHDTYGNYEQYF. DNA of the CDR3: TGTGCAGGCAGTCACGACACCTACGGAAACTACGAGCAGTACTTC.

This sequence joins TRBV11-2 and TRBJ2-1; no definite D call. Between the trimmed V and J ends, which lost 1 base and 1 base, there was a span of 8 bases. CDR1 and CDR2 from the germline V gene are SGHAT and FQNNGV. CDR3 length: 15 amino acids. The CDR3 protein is CASSLVQNSYNEQFF. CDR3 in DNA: TGTGCCAGCAGCTTAGTGCAGAATTCCTACAATGAGCAGTTCTTC. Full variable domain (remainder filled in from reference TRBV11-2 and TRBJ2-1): EAGVAQSPRYKIIEKRQSVAFWCNPISGHATLYWYQQILGQGPKLLIQFQNNGVVDDSQLPKDRFSAERLKGVDSTLKIQPAKLEDSAVYLCASSLVQNSYNEQFFGPGTRLTVL.

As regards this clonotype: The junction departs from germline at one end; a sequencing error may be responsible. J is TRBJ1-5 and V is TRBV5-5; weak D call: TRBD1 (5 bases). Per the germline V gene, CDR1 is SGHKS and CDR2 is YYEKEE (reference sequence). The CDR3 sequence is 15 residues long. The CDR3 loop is CASSVRLVGDQPQHF. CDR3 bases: TGCGCCAGCAGCGTGAGATTGGTGGGGGACCAGCCCCAGCATTTT.

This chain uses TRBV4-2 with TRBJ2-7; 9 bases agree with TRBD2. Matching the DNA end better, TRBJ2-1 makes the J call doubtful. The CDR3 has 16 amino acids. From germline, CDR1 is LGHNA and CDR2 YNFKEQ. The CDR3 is CASSQVASGVAYEQFF. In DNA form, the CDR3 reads TGTGCCAGCAGCCAAGTGGCTAGCGGGGTTGCCTACGAGCAGTTCTTC.

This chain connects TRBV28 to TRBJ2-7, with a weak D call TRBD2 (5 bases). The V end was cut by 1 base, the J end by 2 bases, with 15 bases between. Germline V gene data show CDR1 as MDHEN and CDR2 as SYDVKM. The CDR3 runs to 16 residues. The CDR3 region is CASSLSGSGSPYEQYF. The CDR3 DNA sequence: TGTGCCAGCAGTTTATCGGGCAGCGGCAGCCCCTACGAGCAGTACTTC.

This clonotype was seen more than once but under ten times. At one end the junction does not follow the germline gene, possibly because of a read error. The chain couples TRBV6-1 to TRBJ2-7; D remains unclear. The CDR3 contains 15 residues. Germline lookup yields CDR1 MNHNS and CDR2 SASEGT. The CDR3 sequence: CTSRRLGRVHYEQYF. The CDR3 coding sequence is TGTACCAGCAGGCGCCTAGGAAGGGTCCACTACGAGCAGTACTTC.

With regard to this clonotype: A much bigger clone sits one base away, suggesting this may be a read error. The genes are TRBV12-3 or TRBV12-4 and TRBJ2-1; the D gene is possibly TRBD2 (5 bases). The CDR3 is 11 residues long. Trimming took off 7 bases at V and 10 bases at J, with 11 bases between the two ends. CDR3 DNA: TGTGCCAGCAATAAGGAGGCAGAGCAGTTCTTC. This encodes CASNKEAEQFF.

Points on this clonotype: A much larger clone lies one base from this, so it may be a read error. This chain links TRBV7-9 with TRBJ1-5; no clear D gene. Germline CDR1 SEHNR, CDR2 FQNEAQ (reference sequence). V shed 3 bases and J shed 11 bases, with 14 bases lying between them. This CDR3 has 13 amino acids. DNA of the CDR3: TGTGCCAGCAGCTTTATGGGAACAGAGTCCCAGCATTTT. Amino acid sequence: CASSFMGTESQHF.

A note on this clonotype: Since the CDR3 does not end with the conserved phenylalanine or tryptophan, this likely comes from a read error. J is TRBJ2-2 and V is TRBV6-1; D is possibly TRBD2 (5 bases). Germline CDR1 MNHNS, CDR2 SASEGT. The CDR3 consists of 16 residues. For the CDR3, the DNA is TGTGCCAGCCTGGCCGGGCCGCGATTAAACACCGGGAAGCTGTTTTAT. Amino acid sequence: CASLAGPRLNTGKLFY.

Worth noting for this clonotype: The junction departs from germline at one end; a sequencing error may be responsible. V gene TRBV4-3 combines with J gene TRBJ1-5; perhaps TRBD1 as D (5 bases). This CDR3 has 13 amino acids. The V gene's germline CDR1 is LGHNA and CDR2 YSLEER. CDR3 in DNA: TGCGCCAACAGCCAGTGCAGGGAGCAGCCCCAGCATTTT. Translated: CANSQCREQPQHF.

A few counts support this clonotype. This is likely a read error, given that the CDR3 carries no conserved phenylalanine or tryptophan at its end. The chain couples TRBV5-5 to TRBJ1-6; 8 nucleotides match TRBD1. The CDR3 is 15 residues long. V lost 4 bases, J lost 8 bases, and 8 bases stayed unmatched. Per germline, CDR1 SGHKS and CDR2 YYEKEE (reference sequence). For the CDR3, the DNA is TGTGCCAGCAGCCCTACCGGGACAGGTGATTCACCCCTCCACCTT. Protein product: CASSPTGTGDSPLHL.

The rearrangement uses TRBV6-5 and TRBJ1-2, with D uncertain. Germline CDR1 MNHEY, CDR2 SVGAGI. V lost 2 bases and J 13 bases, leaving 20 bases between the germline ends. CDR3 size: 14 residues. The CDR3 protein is CASSYRGMYYGLTF. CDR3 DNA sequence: TGTGCCAGCAGTTACCGGGGAATGTACTATGGCCTCACCTTC.

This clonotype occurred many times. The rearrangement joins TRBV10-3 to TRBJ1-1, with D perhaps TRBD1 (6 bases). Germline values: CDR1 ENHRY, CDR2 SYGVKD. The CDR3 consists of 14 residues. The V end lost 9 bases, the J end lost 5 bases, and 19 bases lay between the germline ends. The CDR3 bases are TGTGCCATGTCCACTCCGGGCCAGGGGACTGAAGCTTTCTTT. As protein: CAMSTPGQGTEAFF.

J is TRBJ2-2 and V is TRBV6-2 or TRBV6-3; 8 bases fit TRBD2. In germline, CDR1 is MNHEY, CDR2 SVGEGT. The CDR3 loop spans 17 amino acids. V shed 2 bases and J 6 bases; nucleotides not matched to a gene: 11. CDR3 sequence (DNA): TGTGCCAGCAGTTACACTTCTAGCGGGTCCTACGCCGGGGAGCTGTTTTTT. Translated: CASSYTSSGSYAGELFF.

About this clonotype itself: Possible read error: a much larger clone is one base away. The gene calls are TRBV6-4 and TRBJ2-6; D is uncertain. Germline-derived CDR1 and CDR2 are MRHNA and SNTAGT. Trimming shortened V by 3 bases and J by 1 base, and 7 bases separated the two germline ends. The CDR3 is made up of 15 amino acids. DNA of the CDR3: TGTGCCAGCAGTGAGAGGTTATCTGGGGCCAACGTCCTGACTTTC. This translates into CASSERLSGANVLTF.

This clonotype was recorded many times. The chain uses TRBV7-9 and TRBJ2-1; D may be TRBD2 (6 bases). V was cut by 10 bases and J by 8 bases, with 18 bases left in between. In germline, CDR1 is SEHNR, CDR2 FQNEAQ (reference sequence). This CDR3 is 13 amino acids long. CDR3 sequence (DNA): TGTGCCATACCGGGGACTCATAGCGATGAGCAGTTCTTC. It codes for CAIPGTHSDEQFF.

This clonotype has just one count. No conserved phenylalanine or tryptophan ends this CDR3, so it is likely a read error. CDR3 amino acids: CGSSQVGVLEQYL. CDR3 coding DNA: TGTGGCAGCAGCCAAGTAGGTGTTCTCGAGCAGTACCTA. This chain joins TRBV4-2 and TRBJ2-7; D unresolved. Germline V lookup: CDR1 LGHNA, CDR2 YNFKEQ. CDR3 size: 13 residues.

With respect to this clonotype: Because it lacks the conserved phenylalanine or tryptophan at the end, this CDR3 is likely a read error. The CDR3 sequence is CAPQWPGELFS. CDR3 bases: TGTGCCCCCCAATGGCCCGGGGAGCTGTTTTCT. The chain combines TRBV30 with TRBJ2-2; D is undetermined. CDR1 is GTSNPN and CDR2 is SVGIG in the germline V gene (reference sequence). Trimming shortened V by 8 bases and J by 6 bases, and 10 bases separated the two germline ends. The CDR3 spans 11 residues.

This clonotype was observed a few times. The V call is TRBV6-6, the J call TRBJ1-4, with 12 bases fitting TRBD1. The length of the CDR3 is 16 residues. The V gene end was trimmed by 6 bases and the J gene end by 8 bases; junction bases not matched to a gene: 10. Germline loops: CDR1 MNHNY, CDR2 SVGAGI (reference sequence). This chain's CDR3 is CASSNRDRGRGEKLFF. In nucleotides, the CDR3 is TGTGCCAGCAGCAACCGGGACAGGGGGCGAGGCGAAAAACTGTTTTTT.